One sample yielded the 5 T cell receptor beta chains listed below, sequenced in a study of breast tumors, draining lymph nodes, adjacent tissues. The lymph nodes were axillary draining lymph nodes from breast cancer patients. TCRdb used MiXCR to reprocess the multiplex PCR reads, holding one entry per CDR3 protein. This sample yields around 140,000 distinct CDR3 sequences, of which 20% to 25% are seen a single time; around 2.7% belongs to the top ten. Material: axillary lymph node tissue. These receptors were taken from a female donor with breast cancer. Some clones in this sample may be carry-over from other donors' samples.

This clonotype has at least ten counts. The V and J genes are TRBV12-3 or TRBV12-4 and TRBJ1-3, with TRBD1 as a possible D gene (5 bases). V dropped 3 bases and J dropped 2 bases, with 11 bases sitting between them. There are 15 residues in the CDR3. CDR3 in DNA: TGTGCCAGCAGTTTGGGGCGGCTACCTGGAAACACCATATATTTT. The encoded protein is CASSLGRLPGNTIYF.

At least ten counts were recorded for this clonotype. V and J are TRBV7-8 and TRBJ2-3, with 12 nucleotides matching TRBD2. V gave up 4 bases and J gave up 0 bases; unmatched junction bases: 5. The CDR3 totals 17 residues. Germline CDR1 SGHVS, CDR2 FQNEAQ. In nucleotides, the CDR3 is TGTGCCAGCAGCTCTAGACTAGCGGGAGATAGCACAGATACGCAGTATTTT. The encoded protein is CASSSRLAGDSTDTQYF.

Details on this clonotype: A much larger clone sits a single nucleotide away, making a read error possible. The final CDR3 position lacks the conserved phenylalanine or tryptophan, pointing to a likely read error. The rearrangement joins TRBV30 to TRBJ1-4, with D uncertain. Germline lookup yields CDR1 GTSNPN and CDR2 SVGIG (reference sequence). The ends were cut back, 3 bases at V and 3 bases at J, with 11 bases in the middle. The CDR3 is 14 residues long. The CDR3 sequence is CAWRQDLANEKLFL. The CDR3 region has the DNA TGTGCCTGGAGGCAAGACTTGGCTAATGAAAAACTGTTTCTT.

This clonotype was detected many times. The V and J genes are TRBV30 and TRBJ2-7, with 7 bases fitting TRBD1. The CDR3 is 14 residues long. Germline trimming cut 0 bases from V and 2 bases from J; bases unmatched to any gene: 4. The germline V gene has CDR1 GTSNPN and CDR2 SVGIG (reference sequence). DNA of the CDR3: TGTGCCTGGAGTGTACGGGGACAGACCTACGAGCAGTACTTC. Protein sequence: CAWSVRGQTYEQYF.

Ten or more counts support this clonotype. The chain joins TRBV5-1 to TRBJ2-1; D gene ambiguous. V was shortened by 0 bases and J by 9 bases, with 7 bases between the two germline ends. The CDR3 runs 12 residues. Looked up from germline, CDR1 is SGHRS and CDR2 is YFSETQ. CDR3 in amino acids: CASSLGGPEQFF. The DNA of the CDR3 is TGCGCCAGCAGCTTGGGAGGTCCTGAGCAGTTCTTC.